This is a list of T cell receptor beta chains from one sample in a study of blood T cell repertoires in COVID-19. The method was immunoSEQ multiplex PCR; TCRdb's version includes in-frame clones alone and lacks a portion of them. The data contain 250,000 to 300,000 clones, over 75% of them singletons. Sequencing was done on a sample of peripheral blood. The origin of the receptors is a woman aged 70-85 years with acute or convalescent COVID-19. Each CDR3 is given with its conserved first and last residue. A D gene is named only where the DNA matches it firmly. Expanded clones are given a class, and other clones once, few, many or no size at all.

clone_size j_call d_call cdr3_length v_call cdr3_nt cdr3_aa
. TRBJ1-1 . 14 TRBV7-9 TGTGCCAGCAGCTTAGGCTTTGGGCTCCTTGAAGCTTTCTTT CASSLGFGLLEAFF
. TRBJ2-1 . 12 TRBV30 TGTGCCTGGACTCCGAGAGGCGATGAGCAGTTCTTC CAWTPRGDEQFF
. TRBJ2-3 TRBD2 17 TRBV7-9 TGTGCCAGCACCCCCCGGTTGGGGACTAGGACCACAGATACGCAGTATTTT CASTPRLGTRTTDTQYF
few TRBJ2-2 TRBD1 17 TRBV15 TGTGCCACCAGCAGAGATCGGGACAGGTCGAACACCGGGGAGCTGTTTTTT CATSRDRDRSNTGELFF
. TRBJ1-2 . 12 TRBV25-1 TGTGCCAGCAGTGAATATCCCAGGGGCTACACCTTC CASSEYPRGYTF
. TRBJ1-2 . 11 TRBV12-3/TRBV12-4 TGTGCCAGCAGTTCCCAGGGCGGCTACACCTTC CASSSQGGYTF
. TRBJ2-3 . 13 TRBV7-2 TGTGCCAGCAGCTTAGGAGGTGCGAGGCGGCAGTATTTT CASSLGGARRQYF
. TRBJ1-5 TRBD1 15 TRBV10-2 TGCGCCAGCAGTGAGGTGGGGACAGCCGATCAGCCCCAGCATTTT CASSEVGTADQPQHF
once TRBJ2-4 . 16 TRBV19 TGTGCCAGCGGGGGGCAAAGGGGGACAGGAGAAAACATTCAGTACTTC CASGGQRGTGENIQYF
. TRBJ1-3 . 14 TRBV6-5 TGTGCCAGTAAACAGTCGAGCTCTGGAAACACCATATATTTT CASKQSSSGNTIYF
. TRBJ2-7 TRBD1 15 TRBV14 TGTGCCAGCAGCCAGCAGGGGGCCCGGCTACGCGAGCAGTACTTC CASSQQGARLREQYF
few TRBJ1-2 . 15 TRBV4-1 TGCGCCAGCAGCCAAAGGAACCTGGCGGCGAATGGCTACACCTTC CASSQRNLAANGYTF
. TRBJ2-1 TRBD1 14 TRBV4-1 TGCGCCAGCAGCTTGGGACAGGACTACAATGAGCAGTTCTTC CASSLGQDYNEQFF
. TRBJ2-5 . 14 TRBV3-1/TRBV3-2 TGTGCCAGCAGCCTAATTAGCAACCAAGAGACCCAGTACTTC CASSLISNQETQYF
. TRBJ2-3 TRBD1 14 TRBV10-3 TGTGCCATCAGTGAGGCAGACAGGGAAGATACGCAGTATTTT CAISEADREDTQYF
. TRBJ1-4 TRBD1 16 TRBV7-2 TGTGCCAGCAGCTCTCCTCCGGGACAGGGTTTTGGAAAACTGTTTTTT CASSSPPGQGFGKLFF
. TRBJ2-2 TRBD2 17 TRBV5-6 TGTGCCAGCAGCAAAGGGACTAGCGGAGATAACACCGGGGAGCTGTTTTTT CASSKGTSGDNTGELFF
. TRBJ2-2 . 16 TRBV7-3 TGTGCCAGCAGCTTTGGGGGGAACAGGAACACCGGGGAGCTGTTTTTT CASSFGGNRNTGELFF
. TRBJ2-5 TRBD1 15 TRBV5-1 TGCGCCAGCAGCTTTTCGCCCAGGGGGCAGGAGACCCAGTACTTC CASSFSPRGQETQYF
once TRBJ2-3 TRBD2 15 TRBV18 TGTGCCAGCTCATCCGGGACTAGAGGCACAGATACGCAGTATTTT CASSSGTRGTDTQYF
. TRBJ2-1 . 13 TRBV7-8 TGTGCCAGCAGCCCCGACAGGTACAATGAGCAGTTCTTC CASSPDRYNEQFF
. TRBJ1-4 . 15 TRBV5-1 TGCGCCAGCAGCTTGGTTCGACGGAGTAATGAAAAACTGTTTTTT CASSLVRRSNEKLFF